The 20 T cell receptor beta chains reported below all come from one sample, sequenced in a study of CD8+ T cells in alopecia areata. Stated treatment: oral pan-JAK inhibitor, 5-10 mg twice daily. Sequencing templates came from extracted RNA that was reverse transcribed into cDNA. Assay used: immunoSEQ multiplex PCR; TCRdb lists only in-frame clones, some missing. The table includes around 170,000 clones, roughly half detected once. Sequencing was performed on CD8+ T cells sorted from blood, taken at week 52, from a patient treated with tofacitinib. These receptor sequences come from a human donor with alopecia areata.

Here the CDR3 DNA reads TGTGCCAGCCGGACGGTTGAAGCTTTCTTT. This codes for CASRTVEAFF. The chain recombines TRBV2 with TRBJ1-1; D is unresolved. CDR3 size: 10 residues. Trimming left V 8 bases short and J 7 bases short, with 8 bases between. Germline CDR1 is SNHLY and CDR2 is FYNNEI. The whole variable domain, remainder taken from reference TRBV2 and TRBJ1-1, is EPEVTQTPSHQVTQMGQEVILRCVPISNHLYFYWYRQILGQKVEFLVSFYNNEISEKSEIFDDQFSVERPDGSNFTLKIRSTKLEDSAMYFCASRTVEAFFGQGTRLTVV.

The CDR3 reads CSVEDLRGRPEAFF. The CDR3 DNA reads as TGCAGCGTTGAAGATCTTCGAGGCCGACCTGAAGCTTTCTTT. V is TRBV29-1 and J is TRBJ1-1; D is unresolved. This CDR3 spans 14 amino acids. Germline V gene data show CDR1 as SQVTM and CDR2 as ANQGSEA. Trimming shortened V by 0 bases and J by 6 bases, and 14 bases separated the two germline ends.

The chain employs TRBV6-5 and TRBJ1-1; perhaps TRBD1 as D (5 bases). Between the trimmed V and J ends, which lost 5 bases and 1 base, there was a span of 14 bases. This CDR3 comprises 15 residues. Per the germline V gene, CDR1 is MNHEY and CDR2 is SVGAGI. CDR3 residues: CASSRDRAPNTEAFF. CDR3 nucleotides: TGTGCCAGCAGTAGGGACCGGGCCCCGAACACTGAAGCTTTCTTT.

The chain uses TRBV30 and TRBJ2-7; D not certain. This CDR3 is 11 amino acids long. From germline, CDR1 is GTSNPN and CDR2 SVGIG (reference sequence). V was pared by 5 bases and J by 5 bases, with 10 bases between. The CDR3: CAWGREDEQYF. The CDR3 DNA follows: TGTGCCTGGGGTAGAGAGGACGAGCAGTACTTC.

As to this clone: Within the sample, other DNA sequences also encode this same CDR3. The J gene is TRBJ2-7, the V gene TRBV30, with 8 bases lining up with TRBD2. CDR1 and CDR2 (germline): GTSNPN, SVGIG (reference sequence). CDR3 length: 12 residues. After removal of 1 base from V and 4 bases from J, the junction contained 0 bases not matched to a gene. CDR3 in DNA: TGTGCCTGGAGTGCGGGGGGGTACGAGCAGTACTTC. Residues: CAWSAGGYEQYF.

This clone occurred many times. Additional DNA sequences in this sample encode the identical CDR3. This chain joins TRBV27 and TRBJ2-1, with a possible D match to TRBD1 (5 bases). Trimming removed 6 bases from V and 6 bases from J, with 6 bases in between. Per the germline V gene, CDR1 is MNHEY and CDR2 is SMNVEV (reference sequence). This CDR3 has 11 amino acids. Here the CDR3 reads CASSTGNEQFF. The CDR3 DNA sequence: TGTGCCAGCAGCACAGGCAATGAGCAGTTCTTC.

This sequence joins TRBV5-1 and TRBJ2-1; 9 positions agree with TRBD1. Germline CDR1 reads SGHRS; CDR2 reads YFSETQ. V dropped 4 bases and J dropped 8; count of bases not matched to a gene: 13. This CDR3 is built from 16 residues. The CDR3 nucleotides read TGCGCCAGCAGCGCACCGGACAGGGGAATTCCGGATGAGCAGTTCTTC. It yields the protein CASSAPDRGIPDEQFF. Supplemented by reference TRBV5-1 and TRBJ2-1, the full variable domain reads KAGVTQTPRYLIKTRGQQVTLSCSPISGHRSVSWYQQTPGQGLQFLFEYFSETQRNKGNFPGRFSGRQFSNSRSEMNVSTLELGDSALYLCASSAPDRGIPDEQFFGPGTRLTVL.

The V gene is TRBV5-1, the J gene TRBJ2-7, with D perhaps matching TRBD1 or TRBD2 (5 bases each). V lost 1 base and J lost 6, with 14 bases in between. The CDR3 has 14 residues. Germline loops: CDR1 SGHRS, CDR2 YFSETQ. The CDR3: CASSLTLGASEQYF. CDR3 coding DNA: TGCGCCAGCAGCTTGACCCTCGGGGCCTCCGAGCAGTACTTC.

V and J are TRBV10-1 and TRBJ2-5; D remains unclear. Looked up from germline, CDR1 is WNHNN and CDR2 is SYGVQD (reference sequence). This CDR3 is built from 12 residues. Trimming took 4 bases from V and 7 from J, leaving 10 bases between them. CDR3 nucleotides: TGCGCCAGCAGTGCCGGTTTCGGGACCCAGTACTTC. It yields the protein CASSAGFGTQYF.

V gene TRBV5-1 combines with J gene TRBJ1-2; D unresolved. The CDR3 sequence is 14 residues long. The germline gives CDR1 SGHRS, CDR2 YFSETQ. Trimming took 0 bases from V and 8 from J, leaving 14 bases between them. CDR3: CASSLGRVGGGYTF. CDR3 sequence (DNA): TGCGCCAGCAGCTTGGGACGGGTTGGCGGCGGCTACACCTTC.

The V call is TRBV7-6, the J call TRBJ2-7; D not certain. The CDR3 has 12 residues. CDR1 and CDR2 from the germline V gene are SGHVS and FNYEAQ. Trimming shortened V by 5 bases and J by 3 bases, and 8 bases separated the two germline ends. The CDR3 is CASSPLGYEQYF. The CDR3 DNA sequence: TGTGCCAGCAGCCCCCTCGGCTACGAGCAGTACTTC.

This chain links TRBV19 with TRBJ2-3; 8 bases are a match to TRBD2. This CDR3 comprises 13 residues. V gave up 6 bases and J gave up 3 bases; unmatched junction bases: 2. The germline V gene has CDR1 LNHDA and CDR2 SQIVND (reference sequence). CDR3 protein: CASSGGATDTQYF. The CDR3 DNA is TGTGCCAGTAGCGGGGGGGCTACAGATACGCAGTATTTT.

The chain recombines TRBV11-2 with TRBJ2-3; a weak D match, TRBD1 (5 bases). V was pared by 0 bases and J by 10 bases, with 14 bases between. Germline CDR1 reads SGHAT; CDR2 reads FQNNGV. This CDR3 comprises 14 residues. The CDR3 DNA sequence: TGTGCCAGCAGCTTAGATCCAGGCTTAGGGGCGCAGTATTTT. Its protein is CASSLDPGLGAQYF.

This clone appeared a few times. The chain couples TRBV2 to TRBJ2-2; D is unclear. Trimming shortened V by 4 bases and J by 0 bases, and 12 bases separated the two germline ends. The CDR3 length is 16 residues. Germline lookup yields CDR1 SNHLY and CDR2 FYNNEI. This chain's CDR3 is CASSAPLLTNTGELFF. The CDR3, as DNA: TGTGCCAGCAGTGCTCCCCTGCTGACGAACACCGGGGAGCTGTTTTTT. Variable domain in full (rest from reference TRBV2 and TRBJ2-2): EPEVTQTPSHQVTQMGQEVILRCVPISNHLYFYWYRQILGQKVEFLVSFYNNEISEKSEIFDDQFSVERPDGSNFTLKIRSTKLEDSAMYFCASSAPLLTNTGELFFGEGSRLTVL.

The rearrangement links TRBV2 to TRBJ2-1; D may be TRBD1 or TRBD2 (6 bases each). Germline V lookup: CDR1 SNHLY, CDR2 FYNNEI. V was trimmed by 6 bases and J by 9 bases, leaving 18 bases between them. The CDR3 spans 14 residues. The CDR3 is CASSQRGDGGEQFF. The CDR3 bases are TGTGCCAGCAGCCAAAGGGGGGACGGAGGTGAGCAGTTCTTC. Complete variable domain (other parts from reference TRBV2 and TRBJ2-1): EPEVTQTPSHQVTQMGQEVILRCVPISNHLYFYWYRQILGQKVEFLVSFYNNEISEKSEIFDDQFSVERPDGSNFTLKIRSTKLEDSAMYFCASSQRGDGGEQFFGPGTRLTVL.

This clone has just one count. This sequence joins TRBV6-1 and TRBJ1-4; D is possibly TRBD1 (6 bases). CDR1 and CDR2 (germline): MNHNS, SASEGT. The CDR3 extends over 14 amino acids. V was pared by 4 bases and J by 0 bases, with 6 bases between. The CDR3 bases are TGTGCCAGCAGTGCAGGGGCAACTAATGAAAAACTGTTTTTT. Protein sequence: CASSAGATNEKLFF.

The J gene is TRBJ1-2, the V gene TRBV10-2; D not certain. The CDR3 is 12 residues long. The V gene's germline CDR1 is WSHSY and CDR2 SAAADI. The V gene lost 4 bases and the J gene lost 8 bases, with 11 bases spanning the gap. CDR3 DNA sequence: TGCGCCAGCAGTGTGGAGTACGGGGGCTACACCTTC. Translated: CASSVEYGGYTF.

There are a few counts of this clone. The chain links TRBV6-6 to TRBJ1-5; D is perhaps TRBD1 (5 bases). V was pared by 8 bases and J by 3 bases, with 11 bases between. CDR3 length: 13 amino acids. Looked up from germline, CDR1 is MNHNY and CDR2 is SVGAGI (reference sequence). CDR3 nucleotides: TGTGCCAGCGGGGGTGAACCCAATCAGCCCCAGCATTTT. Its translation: CASGGEPNQPQHF.

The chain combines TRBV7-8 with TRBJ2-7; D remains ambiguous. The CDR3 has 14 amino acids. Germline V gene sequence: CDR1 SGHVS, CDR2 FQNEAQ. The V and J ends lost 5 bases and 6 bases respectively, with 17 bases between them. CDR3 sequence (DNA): TGTGCCAGCAGCGTCGGACGGAATGTAGGCGAGCAGTACTTC. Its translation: CASSVGRNVGEQYF.

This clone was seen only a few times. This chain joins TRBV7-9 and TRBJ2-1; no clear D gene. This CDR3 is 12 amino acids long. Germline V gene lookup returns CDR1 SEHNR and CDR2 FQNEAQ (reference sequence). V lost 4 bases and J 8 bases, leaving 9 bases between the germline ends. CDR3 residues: CASSSYPDEQFF. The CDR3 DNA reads TGTGCCAGCAGCTCGTACCCTGATGAGCAGTTCTTC. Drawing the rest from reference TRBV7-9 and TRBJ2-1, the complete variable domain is DTGVSQNPRHKITKRGQNVTFRCDPISEHNRLYWYRQTLGQGPEFLTYFQNEAQLEKSRLLSDRFSAERPKGSFSTLEIQRTEQGDSAMYLCASSSYPDEQFFGPGTRLTVL.